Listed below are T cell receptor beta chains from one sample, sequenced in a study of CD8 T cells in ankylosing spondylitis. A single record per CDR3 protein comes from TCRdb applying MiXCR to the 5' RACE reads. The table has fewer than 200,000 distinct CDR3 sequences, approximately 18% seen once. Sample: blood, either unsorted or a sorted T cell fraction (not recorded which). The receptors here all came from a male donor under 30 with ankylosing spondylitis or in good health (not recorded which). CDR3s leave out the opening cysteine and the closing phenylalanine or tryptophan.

SARDVSYNEQF TRBV20-1
ASRMTQGYEQY TRBV27
ASSARRDGANTQY TRBV12-3/TRBV12-4
SVVAATDTQY TRBV29-1
AISESLGPKNIQY TRBV10-3
SASGTGNPLYSNQPQH TRBV20-1
ASSLSTSGSEQY TRBV12-3/TRBV12-4
ASSLGQGVRDIQY TRBV5-1
ATSRRGDGNTIY TRBV15
ASSQIGAEQF TRBV3-1
ASSLEGPALEQF TRBV7-9
ATEGSQQSSGNTIY TRBV3-1
ASKGAGNTIY TRBV19
ASSQVADAGWGLPLH TRBV4-1
ASSLSGTRDTQY TRBV5-5
ASRGQGHEQF TRBV2
ASRPSSGHYNEQF TRBV7-8
ATSESTGTTEAF TRBV24-1
ASNRQGPNNEQF TRBV27
SVEKTGYNEQF TRBV29-1
ASSSRWAGNNEQF TRBV12-3/TRBV12-4
SGRVGNIQY TRBV29-1
ASSIALIYNEQF TRBV19
SVEGSTGMGNEQF TRBV29-1
SGERQGSSYNEQF TRBV29-1
SARVGGRAYNEQF TRBV20-1
ASSLNPGGVYEQF TRBV7-3
ASSARGGANYGYT TRBV28
ASSLGAYNEQF TRBV12-3/TRBV12-4
ASSDSFRTGANVLT TRBV19
ASSRPESIGDTQY TRBV6-6
ASSPGNVGYT TRBV6-5
ASRRRDGGDSEAF TRBV19
ASSLGQGPEKLF TRBV14
ASGSGRTGGREQY TRBV12-3/TRBV12-4
ASRDGGTSEKLF TRBV19
ASSIDLAGPYNEQF TRBV19
ASSLAEDDTSAQETQY TRBV12-3/TRBV12-4
ASSLIGTERSHTEAF TRBV5-8
ASSGGGTGANVLT TRBV5-6
ASSYGVSDQPQH TRBV6-2/TRBV6-3
ASSLVLAGDNEQF TRBV5-1
ASSFEGGTGELF TRBV5-6
SASTGNYGYT TRBV20-1
ASSLEGTVTEAF TRBV7-9
SARGQEVYEQY TRBV20-1
ASSETGVLEETQY TRBV11-1
ASRGVASGANVLT TRBV4-1
AISLRDYPYEQY TRBV10-3
ASGTGGTIGYEQY TRBV6-6
ASSPAGERDNEQF TRBV18
ASSFDGFRNSPLH TRBV28
ASSYTEAGYEQY TRBV6-5